This T cell receptor beta chain emerged from a study of blood T cells in healthy people across ages. With a J-beta primer mix and a sample-barcoded 5' primer, a second PCR ran about 7 to 12 cycles. Using its own MiXCR run on the 5' RACE reads, TCRdb lists one record per CDR3 protein. The data contain around 800,000 distinct CDR3 sequences, 20% to 30% of them singletons. Looked up from germline, CDR1 is LNHNV and CDR2 is YYDKDF (reference sequence). This CDR3 is built from 14 residues. Trimming removed 6 bases at V and 0 bases at J, with 9 bases between. The same sample was also studied in work on T cells of mothers and their children.

This rearrangement joins TRBV15 to TRBJ2-1; the D is unclear. The TCR sequence derives from a boy younger than 18 in good health. The specimen was blood. CDR3 loop: CATRAANSYNEQFF. CDR3 DNA sequence: TGTGCCACCAGGGCAGCGAACTCCTACAATGAGCAGTTCTTC.